A single sample is the source of the 22 T cell receptor beta chains below, sequenced in a study of blood T cell repertoires in COVID-19. Data came from immunoSEQ multiplex PCR; TCRdb stores just in-frame clones and leaves some out. The table lists over 150,000 clones, more than 75% of them singletons. Material for sequencing was peripheral blood. The source is a woman in her late teens or twenties who had recovered from COVID-19.

The chain uses TRBV12-3 or TRBV12-4 and TRBJ2-7; D call uncertain. Trimming shortened V by 6 bases and J by 4 bases, and 7 bases separated the two germline ends. This CDR3 has 11 residues. The CDR3 sequence: CASRSEYEQYF. CDR3 sequence (DNA): TGTGCCAGCAGGTCAGAATACGAGCAGTACTTC.

The chain employs TRBV2 and TRBJ1-1; D remains unclear. Trimming took 7 bases from V and 2 from J, leaving 5 bases between them. Germline lookup yields CDR1 SNHLY and CDR2 FYNNEI. This CDR3 has 11 amino acids. CDR3 amino acids: CASKLNTEAFF. The DNA for the CDR3 is TGTGCCAGCAAGCTCAACACTGAAGCTTTCTTT. Complete variable domain (other parts from reference TRBV2 and TRBJ1-1): EPEVTQTPSHQVTQMGQEVILRCVPISNHLYFYWYRQILGQKVEFLVSFYNNEISEKSEIFDDQFSVERPDGSNFTLKIRSTKLEDSAMYFCASKLNTEAFFGQGTRLTVV.

This chain connects TRBV19 to TRBJ1-3, with a weak D call TRBD1 (6 bases). CDR3 size: 14 residues. The V end lost 3 bases, the J end lost 4 bases, and 10 bases lay between the germline ends. CDR1 LNHDA and CDR2 SQIVND come from the germline V gene (reference sequence). CDR3 protein: CASSMAGAGNTIYF. CDR3 nucleotide sequence: TGTGCCAGTAGTATGGCAGGGGCAGGAAACACCATATATTTT.

The gene calls are TRBV10-3 and TRBJ1-2; TRBD1 matches 8 bases. The germline CDR1 and CDR2 sequences are ENHRY and SYGVKD. V shed 6 bases, J shed 2 bases, and the junction held 8 bases outside the gene matches. The CDR3 has 15 amino acids. The CDR3 DNA is TGTGCCATCAGCGCGAGGGACAGGTCGAACTATGGCTACACCTTC. Its translation is CAISARDRSNYGYTF.

The J gene is TRBJ2-2, the V gene TRBV9, with D maybe TRBD1 (5 bases). This CDR3 comprises 12 residues. The germline V gene encodes CDR1 SGDLS and CDR2 YYNGEE. V was shortened by 5 bases and J by 3 bases, with 5 bases between the two germline ends. For the CDR3, the DNA is TGTGCCAGCAGAGGGGACACCGGGGAGCTGTTTTTT. It yields the protein CASRGDTGELFF.

This chain joins TRBV2 and TRBJ2-5, with a weak D call TRBD1 (5 bases). Germline loops: CDR1 SNHLY, CDR2 FYNNEI. This CDR3 has 14 amino acids. V lost 6 bases and J lost 1, with 12 bases in between. CDR3 sequence reads: CASSSDRFQETQYF. The CDR3 DNA reads as TGTGCCAGCAGCTCTGACAGATTCCAAGAGACCCAGTACTTC.

This chain joins TRBV19 and TRBJ2-1; 9 bases are a match to TRBD2. The CDR3 spans 15 residues. V was clipped by 3 bases and J by 4 bases; unmatched bases: 4. Per germline, CDR1 LNHDA and CDR2 SQIVND (reference sequence). The CDR3 DNA reads as TGTGCCAGTAGTATTGGACTAGCGCCGTACAATGAGCAGTTCTTC. Translated, it gives CASSIGLAPYNEQFF.

The chain has TRBV19 and TRBJ2-3, with TRBD2 matching 7 bases. The CDR3 runs to 14 residues. Unmatched junction bases numbered 5, after V lost 6 bases and J lost 2 bases. Germline V gene lookup returns CDR1 LNHDA and CDR2 SQIVND (reference sequence). In nucleotides, the CDR3 is TGTGCCAGTAGGAGCGGGGACCTCACAGATACGCAGTATTTT. Its protein is CASRSGDLTDTQYF.

The chain recombines TRBV4-1 with TRBJ2-3; the D is unclear. The CDR3 covers 14 residues. The germline V gene encodes CDR1 MGHRA and CDR2 YSYEKL. The V gene lost 1 base and the J gene lost 4 bases, with 9 bases spanning the gap. Here the CDR3 reads CASSQVAEADTQYF. The CDR3 DNA follows: TGCGCCAGCAGCCAAGTCGCGGAAGCAGATACGCAGTATTTT.

This chain joins TRBV7-2 and TRBJ2-7; 8 bases match TRBD1. The CDR3 covers 14 residues. J lost 2 bases, V lost 4 bases, and 4 bases had no gene match. Germline V gives CDR1 SGHTA, CDR2 FQGNSA. The CDR3 reads CASSSQGAPYEQYF. CDR3 sequence (DNA): TGTGCCAGCAGCTCCCAGGGGGCCCCCTACGAGCAGTACTTC.

The CDR3 protein is CASSSPGLAGGGQFF. CDR3 DNA sequence: TGTGCCAGCAGCTCCCCGGGACTAGCGGGAGGGGGACAGTTCTTC. V is TRBV7-2 and J is TRBJ2-1; 16 bases line up with TRBD2. The CDR3 has 15 amino acids. CDR1 and CDR2 (germline): SGHTA, FQGNSA. The V gene end was trimmed by 4 bases and the J gene end by 13 bases; junction bases not matched to a gene: 7.

The V and J genes are TRBV7-8 and TRBJ1-5; maybe TRBD1 (5 bases). Germline values: CDR1 SGHVS, CDR2 FQNEAQ. The CDR3 runs 16 residues. V dropped 1 base and J dropped 0 bases, with 10 bases sitting between them. CDR3 sequence: CASSLGRQSSNQPQHF. The CDR3 DNA sequence: TGTGCCAGCAGCTTAGGTAGACAGAGTAGCAATCAGCCCCAGCATTTT.

This rearrangement joins TRBV11-2 to TRBJ2-3, with D tentatively TRBD1 (5 bases). The CDR3 spans 13 residues. CDR1 and CDR2 (germline): SGHAT, FQNNGV. Trimming removed 1 base at V and 6 bases at J, with 8 bases between. CDR3 residues: CASSLGGPDTQYF. The CDR3 nucleotides are TGTGCCAGCAGCTTAGGGGGCCCGGATACGCAGTATTTT.

The chain joins TRBV27 to TRBJ1-1; D call uncertain. Deletions cut 6 bases from V and 7 bases from J, with 24 bases between. This CDR3 has 16 residues. Germline CDR1 reads MNHEY; CDR2 reads SMNVEV (reference sequence). The CDR3 DNA reads TGTGCCAGCAGGGGGAGTGGGCCGCACCTCCCCTTTGAAGCTTTCTTT. Translated: CASRGSGPHLPFEAFF.

The chain links TRBV6-5 to TRBJ1-5; tentatively, D is TRBD1 (6 bases). V was trimmed by 4 bases and J by 0 bases, leaving 10 bases between them. The length of the CDR3 is 15 residues. Germline V CDR1 and CDR2: MNHEY, SVGAGI. The CDR3 sequence: CASSSGTRSNQPQHF. In DNA form, the CDR3 reads TGTGCCAGCAGTTCCGGGACACGTAGCAATCAGCCCCAGCATTTT.

V is TRBV19 and J is TRBJ2-2; no definite D call. The CDR3 runs 14 residues. Looked up from germline, CDR1 is LNHDA and CDR2 is SQIVND (reference sequence). Trimming removed 10 bases from V and 13 bases from J, with 25 bases in between. The CDR3 spells CATAPALGRYGLFF. CDR3 bases: TGTGCCACCGCCCCTGCCCTAGGTCGGTATGGGCTGTTTTTT.

Only one count was recorded for this clone. The chain has TRBV6-4 and TRBJ2-2; 7 positions match TRBD1. V shed 6 bases and J 4 bases; nucleotides not matched to a gene: 5. The CDR3 sequence is 14 residues long. From germline, CDR1 is MRHNA and CDR2 SNTAGT. CDR3 DNA sequence: TGTGCCAGCAGACGGGACAGCCCCACCGGGGAGCTGTTTTTT. It is translated as CASRRDSPTGELFF.

This clone has a single count. V gene TRBV7-2 combines with J gene TRBJ2-7, with 8 bases matching TRBD1. Unmatched junction bases numbered 4, after V lost 5 bases and J lost 1 base. The CDR3 is 14 residues long. Germline CDR1 SGHTA, CDR2 FQGNSA. The CDR3 sequence is CASSHTGGSYEQYF. The CDR3 DNA sequence: TGTGCCAGCAGCCATACAGGGGGGTCCTACGAGCAGTACTTC.

CDR3 protein: CASSKGVGRGRGNVYEQYV. The CDR3 DNA sequence: TGCGCCAGCAGCAAAGGAGTGGGCAGGGGGCGCGGTAATGTTTACGAGCAGTACGTC. The chain links TRBV5-1 to TRBJ2-7; 8 bases align to TRBD1. V was pared by 4 bases and J by 4 bases, with 22 bases of the junction left unmatched. This CDR3 region has 19 residues. Germline values: CDR1 SGHRS, CDR2 YFSETQ.

The chain carries TRBV5-6 and TRBJ2-7; 12 bases agree with TRBD1. Germline V gene lookup returns CDR1 SGHDT and CDR2 YYEEEE. This CDR3 spans 15 amino acids. V shed 1 base, J shed 6 bases, and the junction held 5 bases outside the gene matches. The CDR3 is CASSLKGTGGFEQYF. CDR3 nucleotide sequence: TGTGCCAGCAGCTTGAAGGGGACAGGGGGCTTCGAGCAGTACTTC.

The CDR3 sequence is CATSDLAGDEQYF. In nucleotides, the CDR3 is TGTGCCACCAGTGATTTGGCAGGGGACGAGCAGTACTTC. The genes are TRBV24-1 and TRBJ2-7; D is perhaps TRBD1 (6 bases). V was clipped by 0 bases and J by 5 bases, with 7 bases between them. Germline V gives CDR1 KGHDR, CDR2 SFDVKD. This CDR3 has 13 residues.

This clone was picked up a small number of times. The V call is TRBV6-5, the J call TRBJ2-5; 11 nucleotides match TRBD2. The V gene end was trimmed by 8 bases and the J gene end by 7 bases; junction bases not matched to a gene: 3. The CDR3 sequence is 12 residues long. Germline V gene lookup returns CDR1 MNHEY and CDR2 SVGAGI. CDR3 protein: CASVSGRATQYF. CDR3 DNA sequence: TGTGCCAGCGTTAGCGGGAGGGCGACCCAGTACTTC.